A single sample is the source of the 18 T cell receptor beta chains below, sequenced in a study of T cells in women clearing cervical HPV infection. Produced via immunoSEQ multiplex PCR; TCRdb's table is partial and in-frame only. This table lists over 35,000 clones. Material: blood buffy coat. The receptors stem from a woman between 18 and 70 years old with a cervical HPV16 infection that either progressed to CIN3+ or cleared (not recorded which).

Notes on this clone: The CDR3 goes on 3 residues after the read ends, and that part is filled in from the germline J gene. This chain uses TRBV7-2 with TRBJ1-5; 9 bases are shared with TRBD1. The CDR3 contains 14 residues. From germline, CDR1 is SGHTA and CDR2 FQGNSA. The V gene end was trimmed by 5 bases and the J gene end by 6 bases; junction bases not matched to a gene: 5. This chain's CDR3 is CASSLTGGGQPQHF. The sequenced CDR3 bases are TGTGCCAGCAGCCTTACAGGGGGCGGTCAGCCC. The variable domain in full, completed from reference TRBV7-2 and TRBJ1-5, reads GAGVSQSPSNKVTEKGKDVELRCDPISGHTALYWYRQSLGQGLEFLIYFQGNSAPDKSGLPSDRFSAERTGGSVSTLTIQRTQQEDSAVYLCASSLTGGGQPQHFGDGTRLSIL.

Worth noting for this clone: Read coverage stops 3 residues before the CDR3 terminus; the germline J gene supplies the remainder. The chain has TRBV5-6 and TRBJ1-2; D remains ambiguous. Germline loops: CDR1 SGHDT, CDR2 YYEEEE. The germline V and J ends were trimmed by 4 bases and 2 bases, with 6 bases remaining between them. The CDR3 runs to 12 residues. The CDR3: CASSVRNYGYTF. The covered CDR3 bases are TGTGCCAGCAGCGTACGGAACTATGGC.

Notes on this clone: Read data end 3 residues before the CDR3 end; the end is taken from the germline J gene. The rearrangement uses TRBV7-6 and TRBJ2-5, with a possible D match to TRBD2 (7 bases). Trimming took 1 base from V and 5 from J, leaving 11 bases between them. Germline V lookup: CDR1 SGHVS, CDR2 FNYEAQ. The length of the CDR3 is 14 residues. The DNA read from the CDR3 is TGTGCCAGCAGCTTAGGGGGGAGGGGGGAGACC. Encoded protein: CASSLGGRGET. The entire CDR3 is CASSLGGRGETQYF. Complete variable domain (other parts from reference TRBV7-6 and TRBJ2-5): GAGVSQSPRYKVTKRGQDVALRCDPISGHVSLYWYRQALGQGPEFLTYFNYEAQQDKSGLPNDRFSAERPEGSISTLTIQRTEQRDSAMYRCASSLGGRGETQYFGPGTRLLVL.

Regarding this clone: The read gets to within 3 residues of the CDR3 end, and the germline J gene fills in the rest. This chain connects TRBV7-2 to TRBJ2-3; D not certain. The V gene's germline CDR1 is SGHTA and CDR2 FQGNSA. V was clipped by 7 bases and J by 1 base, with 9 bases between them. CDR3 size: 13 residues. The covered CDR3 bases are TGTGCCAGCACCTTCTTTGGCACAGATACG. This gives the protein CASTFFGTDT. The entire CDR3 protein is CASTFFGTDTQYF.

As for this clone: The read terminates 3 residues ahead of where the CDR3 ends, so the germline J gene completes it. V usage is TRBV20-1 and J usage is TRBJ2-3, with a weak D call TRBD2 (6 bases). There are 15 residues in the CDR3. The germline CDR1 and CDR2 sequences are DFQATT and SNEGSKA (reference sequence). This chain's CDR3 is CSARLASLLEGAQYF. The sequenced part of the CDR3 DNA is TGCAGTGCTAGACTAGCGAGTTTGTTAGAAGGTGCG.

As regards this clone: The CDR3 goes on 3 residues after the read ends, and that part is filled in from the germline J gene. The chain has TRBV5-4 and TRBJ2-1; D is perhaps TRBD2 (7 bases). Germline loops: CDR1 SGHNT, CDR2 YYREEE (reference sequence). The CDR3 covers 15 residues. V was cut by 3 bases and J by 7 bases, with 17 bases left in between. CDR3 sequence: CASSSPGGGWNEQFF. Partial CDR3 DNA: TGTGCCAGCAGCTCCCCCGGCGGGGGCTGGAATGAG.

To note about this clone: The missing CDR3 end, 3 residues past where the read stops, is filled in from the germline J gene. The chain couples TRBV19 to TRBJ2-1; D is possibly TRBD1 or TRBD2 (5 bases each). Per the germline V gene, CDR1 is LNHDA and CDR2 is SQIVND (reference sequence). V was clipped by 0 bases and J by 3 bases, with 9 bases between them. The CDR3 runs 15 residues. The sequenced CDR3 bases are TGTGCCAGTAGTATAGATGAGGGGAACTACAATGAG. This encodes CASSIDEGNYNE. The CDR3 reads in full as CASSIDEGNYNEQFF. Combining the CDR3 with reference TRBV19 and TRBJ2-1 gives the whole variable domain DGGITQSPKYLFRKEGQNVTLSCEQNLNHDAMYWYRQDPGQGLRLIYYSQIVNDFQKGDIAEGYSVSREKKESFPLTVTSAQKNPTAFYLCASSIDEGNYNEQFFGPGTRLTVL.

With regard to this clone: The observed sequence ends 3 residues before the CDR3 terminus, with the missing tail filled in from the germline J gene. The chain joins TRBV5-4 to TRBJ2-7; D unclear. Germline CDR1 SGHNT, CDR2 YYREEE (reference sequence). The CDR3 has 12 residues. Trimming stripped 4 bases from V and 5 bases from J, with 10 bases between. CDR3: CASSPDRDEQYF. The DNA read from the CDR3 is TGTGCCAGCAGCCCGGATCGGGACGAG.

With regard to this clone: The read ends 3 residues early relative to the CDR3; the germline J gene fills the gap. The chain couples TRBV30 to TRBJ1-3; the D gene is possibly TRBD1 (6 bases). V lost 2 bases to trimming and J lost 4 bases, with 9 bases between them. The CDR3 contains 13 residues. Germline lookup yields CDR1 GTSNPN and CDR2 SVGIG (reference sequence). This chain's CDR3 is CAWSSGEGNTIYF. CDR3 DNA, as far as it was read: TGTGCCTGGAGTTCAGGGGAAGGAAACACC.

On this clone itself: The read ends 3 residues early relative to the CDR3; the germline J gene fills the gap. This sequence joins TRBV18 and TRBJ1-2; no clear D gene. The CDR3 runs to 15 residues. From germline, CDR1 is KGHSH and CDR2 LQKENI. The CDR3 DNA, read in part, is TGTGCCAGCTCCCGAAACCGGCGGGATGTCGACGAC. Its translation is CASSRNRRDVDD. In full, the CDR3 reads CASSRNRRDVDDYTF.

As for this clone: The read gets to within 3 residues of the CDR3 end, and the germline J gene fills in the rest. The chain recombines TRBV2 with TRBJ2-3, with a possible D match to TRBD2 (6 bases). Deletions cut 3 bases from V and 5 bases from J, with 21 bases between. Looked up from germline, CDR1 is SNHLY and CDR2 is FYNNEI. CDR3 length equals 17 residues. The sequenced CDR3 bases are TGTGCCAGCAGTGACGGGTTAGCGGCCTTACGGAAAGATACG. The encoded protein is CASSDGLAALRKDT. The whole CDR3 protein reads CASSDGLAALRKDTQYF.

About this clone: The read halts 3 residues ahead of the CDR3 end, with the missing end drawn from the germline J gene. The chain combines TRBV29-1 with TRBJ2-3; 7 bases match TRBD1. Trimming took 6 bases from V and 2 from J; bases not matched to a gene: 5. This CDR3 has 13 amino acids. CDR1 and CDR2 from the germline V gene are SQVTM and ANQGSEA. Partial CDR3 DNA: TGCAGCGTGAAGACAGGGACCACAGATACG. Translating it yields CSVKTGTTDT. The entire CDR3 reads CSVKTGTTDTQYF.

As to this clone: Read data end 3 residues before the CDR3 end; the end is taken from the germline J gene. This chain links TRBV29-1 with TRBJ2-2; perhaps TRBD1 as D (5 bases). The germline V gene encodes CDR1 SQVTM and CDR2 ANQGSEA. The CDR3 consists of 13 residues. The CDR3 is CSVEPQGGGKLFF. The sequenced part of the CDR3 DNA is TGCAGCGTTGAACCCCAGGGTGGCGGAAAG.

With regard to this clone: At one boundary the junction diverges from the germline segment, which might be a read error. Sequencing ends 3 residues short of the CDR3 end; the germline J gene provides the rest. At the DNA level, this CDR3 is encoded by other sequences in the same sample as well. The rearrangement uses TRBV5-6 and TRBJ1-2; the D is unclear. The CDR3 loop spans 13 amino acids. CDR1 and CDR2 from the germline V gene are SGHDT and YYEEEE. The CDR3 spells CASSFLANYGYTF. The sequenced part of the CDR3 DNA is TGTGCCAGCAGCTTCTTAGCTAACTATGGT.

For this clone: The DNA ends 3 residues before the CDR3 does, and the rest of the CDR3 is filled in from the germline J gene. The gene calls are TRBV7-9 and TRBJ2-7, with D maybe TRBD1 (5 bases). CDR3 length: 14 residues. In germline, CDR1 is SEHNR, CDR2 FQNEAQ (reference sequence). The V and J ends lost 5 bases and 2 bases respectively, with 13 bases between them. The DNA read from the CDR3 is TGTGCCAGCAGCACCCCACAGGTTCCCTACGAG. This gives the protein CASSTPQVPYE. The whole CDR3 protein is CASSTPQVPYEQYF.

A remark on this clone: The read is 3 residues too short to cover the CDR3 end, so that end is filled in from the germline J gene. J is TRBJ1-1 and V is TRBV6-1, with D perhaps matching TRBD1 (5 bases). Looked up from germline, CDR1 is MNHNS and CDR2 is SASEGT. Trimming removed 4 bases from V and 1 base from J, with 7 bases in between. The CDR3 has 13 residues. CDR3 loop: CASSGRGNTEAFF. The covered CDR3 bases are TGTGCCAGCAGTGGTAGGGGGAACACTGAA.

Regarding this clone: The observed sequence ends 3 residues before the CDR3 terminus, with the missing tail filled in from the germline J gene. V usage is TRBV10-3 and J usage is TRBJ1-6; D may be TRBD1 (6 bases). The CDR3 totals 15 residues. The V gene's germline CDR1 is ENHRY and CDR2 SYGVKD. Deletions cut 3 bases from V and 0 bases from J, with 6 bases between. Partial CDR3 DNA: TGTGCCATCAGTGAAGGGGGCTCCTATAATTCACCC. This translates into CAISEGGSYNSP. From start to end, the CDR3 is CAISEGGSYNSPLHF.

A note on this clone: The read ends 3 residues shy of where the CDR3 ends; the end is completed using the germline J gene. The J gene is TRBJ2-2, the V gene TRBV23-1; TRBD1 matches 7 bases. TRBV23-1 is treated as an ORF (open reading frame) with a function not yet certain. The CDR3 has 17 amino acids. The V and J ends lost 4 bases and 5 bases, in that order; junction bases with no gene match: 13. The sequenced part of the CDR3 DNA is TGCGCCAGCAGTCGATCAGAGGACAGGTGCCGGACCGGGGAG. It codes for CASSRSEDRCRTGE. In full, the CDR3 reads CASSRSEDRCRTGELFF.